This TCR beta chain comes out of a study of T-cell memory formation after mild COVID-19. Across the whole study: For the most part, TCR clusters were specific to one donor.

TCRdb re-derived calls from the 5' RACE reads in MiXCR, one entry per CDR3 protein. Of 470,000 or so distinct CDR3 sequences in the sample, roughly 20% are singletons; the top ten hold roughly an eighth. This clonotype has more than one count but fewer than ten. The target antigen is unknown. V lost 4 bases, J lost 2 bases, and 14 bases lay in between. Germline CDR1 and CDR2: MNHEY and SVGEGT. The CDR3 has 15 residues. General observations from the study: Those CD4+ clones that contracted were mainly in CM and EM (CD8+ ones in EMRA). Memory from before infection featured some responding clones, which suggests cross-reactive memory joined. Later expanders leaned CD4+, whereas day 15 to 85 contracting clones were balanced CD4/CD8.

Specimen: PBMCs or a T cell subset sorted from them (not recorded which). The sequence derives from an adult woman who had mild COVID-19 (a few samples of this study predate the infection). Cell type and time point are not known. The V gene is TRBV6-2 or TRBV6-3, the J gene TRBJ2-5; D may match TRBD1 or TRBD2 (5 bases each). The CDR3 sequence is CASSSPGRQQETQYF. CDR3 sequence (DNA): TGTGCCAGCAGTTCTCCGGGACGGCAGCAAGAGACCCAGTACTTC.